This T cell receptor (beta chain) appears in the sequencing data of a study of cytomegalovirus exposure and HLA in healthy donors. Between the trimmed V and J ends, which lost 5 bases and 3 bases, there was a span of 13 bases. The CDR3 is made up of 14 amino acids. CDR1 and CDR2 from the germline V gene are SEHNR and FQNEAQ (reference sequence). PCR used 60 Vbeta primers and 13 Jbeta primers. Clones were sequenced by immunoSEQ multiplex PCR, and TCRdb holds only the in-frame ones, with some missing. The sample table includes approximately 110,000 clones. The study's findings and limits: Researchers had no immune exposure information except CMV serostatus available. The HLA-A and HLA-B alleles of most subjects were reportedly predicted accurately from TCR beta sequences.

To note about this clone: What it binds is unknown.

The clonotype comes from a young man in good health and CMV-seronegative. Sequenced input: PBMCs. V is TRBV7-9 and J is TRBJ1-1; the D gene is possibly TRBD1 (5 bases). CDR3 in DNA: TGTGCCAGCAGCCCCCGCGGGACGGACACTGAAGCTTTCTTT. Translation: CASSPRGTDTEAFF.